This T cell receptor beta chain is from a study of ipilimumab plus nivolumab after autologous stem cell transplantation. Study-wide background: Typical patient got 5 or 6 ipilimumab doses and seven to nine nivolumab doses (median). Study-wide points: TCR repertoire, Treg phenotype and gut microbiota reportedly support more study of this approach.

Starting 14 to 28 days after autologous transplant, ipilimumab 1 mg/kg was given. Dosing: nivolumab 3 mg/kg IV, weeks 1, 4, 7, 10, then every two weeks to week 26. Comment on this clone: The antigen is undetermined.

Assay used: immunoSEQ multiplex PCR; TCRdb lists only in-frame clones, some missing. The sample yields 35,000 to 50,000 clones, 70% to 90% seen once. The CDR3 has 16 residues. The sample was PBMCs, taken in a trial of ipilimumab plus nivolumab as post-transplant consolidation. The chain uses TRBV12-2 and TRBJ1-5. TRBV12-2 counts as a pseudogene. This TCR was recovered from a male donor with multiple myeloma. CDR3 residues: CASRPPGLNSNQPQHF. The CDR3 DNA follows: TGTGCAAGTCGCCCGCCGGGACTCAATAGCAATCAGCCCCAGCATTTT.